Listed below are T cell receptor beta chains from one sample, sequenced in a study of shared clonotypes between healthy human individuals. TCRdb's table, derived via immunoSEQ multiplex PCR, lists solely in-frame clones and lacks some. Here the sample spans around 2,000,000 clones, over 85% being singletons. The sample comprised naive CD8+ T cells sorted from blood. Receptor source: a man aged 18 to 35 in good health. Each CDR3 is given with its conserved first and last residue. Each record gives: D gene, V gene, J gene, CDR3 DNA, CDR3 protein. A D gene is named only where the DNA matches it firmly.

d_gene: .
v_gene: TRBV5-4
j_gene: TRBJ2-3
CDR3nt: TGTGCCAGCAGCTTGGGTGTCCCTAGCACAGATACGCAGTATTTT
CDR3aa: CASSLGVPSTDTQYF

d_gene: .
v_gene: TRBV6-5
j_gene: TRBJ2-7
CDR3nt: TGTGCCAGCAGTTACTCCCGGGACTGGGGCTACGAGCAGTACTTC
CDR3aa: CASSYSRDWGYEQYF

d_gene: .
v_gene: TRBV4-1
j_gene: TRBJ2-7
CDR3nt: TGCGCCAGCAGCCAAGAAGCAGCGCCCTACGAGCAGTACTTC
CDR3aa: CASSQEAAPYEQYF

d_gene: .
v_gene: TRBV19
j_gene: TRBJ1-1
CDR3nt: TGTGCCAGTAGTATAACAGCCTTGAACACTGAAGCTTTCTTT
CDR3aa: CASSITALNTEAFF

d_gene: .
v_gene: TRBV7-2
j_gene: TRBJ2-4
CDR3nt: TGTGCCAGCAGCTTCCCTCTAGAGGGTAGAGACATTCAGTACTTC
CDR3aa: CASSFPLEGRDIQYF

d_gene: .
v_gene: TRBV10-3
j_gene: TRBJ2-3
CDR3nt: TGTGCCATCAGTGAGTCTACTAGCAGACTCACAGATACGCAGTATTTT
CDR3aa: CAISESTSRLTDTQYF

d_gene: .
v_gene: TRBV7-6
j_gene: TRBJ1-4
CDR3nt: TGTGCCAGCAGCTTAGGTTCAGGGGATGAAAAACTGTTTTTT
CDR3aa: CASSLGSGDEKLFF

d_gene: .
v_gene: TRBV18
j_gene: TRBJ2-3
CDR3nt: TGTGCCAGCTCACCGGAAGGGAAGTTGGGTAACACAGATACGCAGTATTTT
CDR3aa: CASSPEGKLGNTDTQYF

d_gene: .
v_gene: TRBV27
j_gene: TRBJ2-5
CDR3nt: TGTGCCAGCAGTCAACTGGGGGAGGAGACCCAGTACTTC
CDR3aa: CASSQLGEETQYF

d_gene: TRBD1
v_gene: TRBV7-9
j_gene: TRBJ1-2
CDR3nt: TGTGCCAGCAGCTTAGCTGACCGTGGCAGGGGGCTCGGCTACACCTTC
CDR3aa: CASSLADRGRGLGYTF

d_gene: TRBD2
v_gene: TRBV7-9
j_gene: TRBJ2-5
CDR3nt: TGTGCCAGCAGGTCGACTAGCGTTTCCCAAGAGACCCAGTACTTC
CDR3aa: CASRSTSVSQETQYF

d_gene: .
v_gene: TRBV11-2
j_gene: TRBJ2-2
CDR3nt: TGTGCCAGCAGCTTAGTTCTAGCCGGGGAGCTGTTTTTT
CDR3aa: CASSLVLAGELFF

d_gene: TRBD1
v_gene: TRBV4-1
j_gene: TRBJ2-7
CDR3nt: TGCGCCAGCAGCCAGGGACAGGGGGCTCACGAGCAGTACTTC
CDR3aa: CASSQGQGAHEQYF

d_gene: .
v_gene: TRBV5-1
j_gene: TRBJ2-7
CDR3nt: TGCGCCAGCAGCTGGGGGGCTAGCGACGCCTACGAGCAGTACTTC
CDR3aa: CASSWGASDAYEQYF

d_gene: .
v_gene: TRBV10-2
j_gene: TRBJ2-7
CDR3nt: TGCGCCAGCAGTGAGGCCAGCGGACAGGACTACTACGAGCAGTACTTC
CDR3aa: CASSEASGQDYYEQYF